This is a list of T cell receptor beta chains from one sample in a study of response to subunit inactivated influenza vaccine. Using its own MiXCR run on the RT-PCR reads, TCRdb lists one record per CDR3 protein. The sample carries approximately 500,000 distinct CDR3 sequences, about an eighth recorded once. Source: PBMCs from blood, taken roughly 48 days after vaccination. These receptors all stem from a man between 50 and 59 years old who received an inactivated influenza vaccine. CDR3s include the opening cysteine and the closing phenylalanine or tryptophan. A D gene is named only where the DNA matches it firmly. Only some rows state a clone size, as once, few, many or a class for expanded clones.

DNA: TGCGCCAGCAGCGCGGGGGATTGGGAGACCCAGTACTTC
CDR3: CASSAGDWETQYF
size: -
V: TRBV5-1
D: TRBD2
J: TRBJ2-5

DNA: TGCAGCGCTAGAGATCCGAGTGATCGAGGTAAGGATCAGCCCCAGCATTTT
CDR3: CSARDPSDRGKDQPQHF
size: -
V: TRBV29-1
D: -
J: TRBJ1-5

DNA: TGCAGTGCTAGTGCTAGGACAGGAGACCTCGCCGGGGAGCTGTTTTTT
CDR3: CSASARTGDLAGELFF
size: -
V: TRBV20-1
D: TRBD1
J: TRBJ2-2

DNA: TGCGCCAGCAGCTTGGCCTTTGTAGAAAATAATGAAAAACTGTTTTTT
CDR3: CASSLAFVENNEKLFF
size: few
V: TRBV5-1
D: -
J: TRBJ1-4

DNA: TGCAGCGTCCCAACCGGGACTCAAAACATTCAGTACTTC
CDR3: CSVPTGTQNIQYF
size: -
V: TRBV29-1
D: -
J: TRBJ2-4

DNA: TGCGCCAGCAGGCGGACTAGCGGGGGGGGGTCTAGGAATGAGCAGTTCTTC
CDR3: CASRRTSGGGSRNEQFF
size: -
V: TRBV4-3
D: TRBD2
J: TRBJ2-1

DNA: TGTGCCATCAGAAGACAGGACACTGAAGCTTTCTTT
CDR3: CAIRRQDTEAFF
size: few
V: TRBV10-3
D: -
J: TRBJ1-1

DNA: TGTGCCAGCAGTCTCCTCGGGATTTCTGCAACTAATGAAAAACTGTTTTTT
CDR3: CASSLLGISATNEKLFF
size: few
V: TRBV12-3/TRBV12-4
D: -
J: TRBJ1-4

DNA: TGTGCCAGCAGTTACACCAGGGATAATTCACCCCTCCACTTT
CDR3: CASSYTRDNSPLHF
size: few
V: TRBV6-2/TRBV6-3
D: -
J: TRBJ1-6

DNA: TGCGCCAGCAGCTCGACAGCCCCGAACACCGGGGAGCTGTTTTTT
CDR3: CASSSTAPNTGELFF
size: many
V: TRBV5-1
D: -
J: TRBJ2-2

DNA: TGTGCCATCAGTGAACTCGGGGGCGACACTGAAGCTTTCTTT
CDR3: CAISELGGDTEAFF
size: -
V: TRBV10-3
D: -
J: TRBJ1-1

DNA: TGCGCCAGCAGCCAAGATAGGCTAGCGGGGGGGTGGTATGGCACAGATACGCAGTATTTT
CDR3: CASSQDRLAGGWYGTDTQYF
size: few
V: TRBV4-1
D: TRBD2
J: TRBJ2-3

DNA: TGCGCCAGCAGCACCACTAGCGGGAGGGCCAATGAGCAGTTCTTC
CDR3: CASSTTSGRANEQFF
size: -
V: TRBV5-1
D: TRBD2
J: TRBJ2-1

DNA: TGTGCCAGCAGGGGACAGGGTGGGGGTTCACCCCTCCACTTT
CDR3: CASRGQGGGSPLHF
size: -
V: TRBV6-1
D: TRBD1
J: TRBJ1-6

DNA: TGCGCCAGCAGCCAAGATAGGCTAGCGGGGATAGGCGAGCAGTACTTC
CDR3: CASSQDRLAGIGEQYF
size: many
V: TRBV4-3
D: TRBD2
J: TRBJ2-7

DNA: TGTGCCAGCAGCTTAATGGGAGCTAACTATGGCTACACCTTC
CDR3: CASSLMGANYGYTF
size: few
V: TRBV7-9
D: -
J: TRBJ1-2

DNA: TGCGCCAGCAGCCTGACGACAGGGACAAGAGGTAGCGGGGTTGCAGATACGCAGTATTTT
CDR3: CASSLTTGTRGSGVADTQYF
size: few
V: TRBV5-1
D: -
J: TRBJ2-3

DNA: TGCGCCAGCAGCCAACCCAAAGGGCAGGGACCCCTTAGAAGGCGCAATCAGCCCCAGCATTTT
CDR3: CASSQPKGQGPLRRRNQPQHF
size: few
V: TRBV4-1
D: -
J: TRBJ1-5

DNA: TGTGCCACCAGTGATTTGCGGCTGGGAGGACAAGAGACCCAGTACTTC
CDR3: CATSDLRLGGQETQYF
size: many
V: TRBV24-1
D: -
J: TRBJ2-5

DNA: TGTGCCAGCAGTTATTACAGTTCGGGCTACGAGCAGTACTTC
CDR3: CASSYYSSGYEQYF
size: few
V: TRBV6-2/TRBV6-3
D: -
J: TRBJ2-7

DNA: TGTGCCAGCAGCTTAGGACTACCCAATGAGCAGTTCTTC
CDR3: CASSLGLPNEQFF
size: few
V: TRBV11-3
D: -
J: TRBJ2-1

DNA: TGCGCCAGCAGCTTGGAGGGACAGATCACTGAAGCTTTCTTT
CDR3: CASSLEGQITEAFF
size: many
V: TRBV5-1
D: TRBD1
J: TRBJ1-1

DNA: TGTGCCAGCAGTTTATACGCCGGGACAGGGGCGGGCCCTGAAGCTTTCTTT
CDR3: CASSLYAGTGAGPEAFF
size: -
V: TRBV28
D: TRBD1
J: TRBJ1-1

DNA: TGTGCCAGCAGTCCCACAGGGGGGTCCTCGGAGCTGTTTTTT
CDR3: CASSPTGGSSELFF
size: -
V: TRBV6-1
D: TRBD1
J: TRBJ2-2

DNA: TGTGCCAGCAGCCAAAAGGGGAGAGGGGACGCGCAGTTCTTC
CDR3: CASSQKGRGDAQFF
size: many
V: TRBV4-2
D: -
J: TRBJ2-1

DNA: TGTGCCAGCAGCCCACAGGACACGACTGGCTACAATGAGCAGTTCTTC
CDR3: CASSPQDTTGYNEQFF
size: many
V: TRBV12-3/TRBV12-4
D: -
J: TRBJ2-1

DNA: TGTGCCAGCAGTGGCCCTCAAGAGACCCAGTACTTC
CDR3: CASSGPQETQYF
size: -
V: TRBV25-1
D: -
J: TRBJ2-5

DNA: TGTGCCAGCAGCTTGGCTCTGTCCGGGACAGCGAACACCGGGGAGCTGTTTTTT
CDR3: CASSLALSGTANTGELFF
size: -
V: TRBV11-1
D: TRBD1
J: TRBJ2-2

DNA: TGTGCCAGCCAGGGACGGATGTCTACCGGGGAGCTGTTTTTT
CDR3: CASQGRMSTGELFF
size: -
V: TRBV18
D: -
J: TRBJ2-2

DNA: TGTGCCAGCAGCTTGGCTGCGGGATTTGCCAAAAACATTCAGTACTTC
CDR3: CASSLAAGFAKNIQYF
size: -
V: TRBV5-6
D: -
J: TRBJ2-4

DNA: TGCAGCGTTGAGGCAGGAGTGGGCTCTGGAAACACCATATATTTT
CDR3: CSVEAGVGSGNTIYF
size: few
V: TRBV29-1
D: -
J: TRBJ1-3

DNA: TGCGCCAGCAGCCAGGGGCCTAGGACTGAAGCTTTCTTT
CDR3: CASSQGPRTEAFF
size: few
V: TRBV4-1
D: -
J: TRBJ1-1

DNA: TGTGCCAGCAGCCAAGATCTCGTCGGTGCAGATACGCAGTATTTT
CDR3: CASSQDLVGADTQYF
size: many
V: TRBV3-1
D: -
J: TRBJ2-3

DNA: TGTGCCAGCAGAAGAATTGGCTCCTTTGGGGCCAACGTCCTGACTTTC
CDR3: CASRRIGSFGANVLTF
size: few
V: TRBV27
D: -
J: TRBJ2-6

DNA: TGCAGCGTTTCTAAGACAGATACGCAGTATTTT
CDR3: CSVSKTDTQYF
size: -
V: TRBV29-1
D: -
J: TRBJ2-3

DNA: TGCAGTGCTAGAGGGATTGGGGGCTACACCTTC
CDR3: CSARGIGGYTF
size: once
V: TRBV20-1
D: -
J: TRBJ1-2

DNA: TGTGCCAGCAGCACCCCTGGGACCTACGAGCAGTACTTC
CDR3: CASSTPGTYEQYF
size: few
V: TRBV6-1
D: -
J: TRBJ2-7

DNA: TGTGCCAGCAATACAGGGGGCATAGTTCTCGACGAGCAGTACTTC
CDR3: CASNTGGIVLDEQYF
size: few
V: TRBV12-3/TRBV12-4
D: TRBD1
J: TRBJ2-7

DNA: TGCGCCAGCAGCTTCGCCGGGACAGGGGTAAAAGAGACCCAGTACTTC
CDR3: CASSFAGTGVKETQYF
size: -
V: TRBV5-1
D: TRBD1
J: TRBJ2-5

DNA: TGCAGTGCTGGACGAGCGGGCGCCTCCTACGAGCAGTACTTC
CDR3: CSAGRAGASYEQYF
size: many
V: TRBV20-1
D: -
J: TRBJ2-7

DNA: TGTGCCAGCAGTGAGGGGGGTAGCGGGCAGAGAAAAGAGACCCAGTACTTC
CDR3: CASSEGGSGQRKETQYF
size: -
V: TRBV25-1
D: TRBD2
J: TRBJ2-5

DNA: TGCGCCAGCAATAGACTAGCGGGGGACTACAATGAGCAGTTCTTC
CDR3: CASNRLAGDYNEQFF
size: -
V: TRBV10-2
D: TRBD2
J: TRBJ2-1

DNA: TGTGCCAGCTCACCACCTGGGGCAATTAAAGTGAGAGAGACCCAGTACTTC
CDR3: CASSPPGAIKVRETQYF
size: few
V: TRBV18
D: -
J: TRBJ2-5

DNA: TGTGCCAGCAGTTTGGTAACCTGGGTGAACACCGGGGAGCTGTTTTTT
CDR3: CASSLVTWVNTGELFF
size: few
V: TRBV12-3/TRBV12-4
D: -
J: TRBJ2-2

DNA: TGTGCCATCAGCCTATCCAGGTCAGATACGCAGTATTTT
CDR3: CAISLSRSDTQYF
size: many
V: TRBV10-3
D: -
J: TRBJ2-3

DNA: TGCGCCAGCAGCCAACAGGGGACAGGGTTGACCGGGGAGCTGTTTTTT
CDR3: CASSQQGTGLTGELFF
size: -
V: TRBV4-1
D: TRBD1
J: TRBJ2-2

DNA: TGTGCCAGCAGTCAAAGGGCGGGCTCCGGGAAGCTGTTTTTT
CDR3: CASSQRAGSGKLFF
size: -
V: TRBV4-2
D: -
J: TRBJ2-2

DNA: TGTGCCAGCAGCGCCAGGCAGCCCGGTCAGCCCCAGCATTTT
CDR3: CASSARQPGQPQHF
size: -
V: TRBV7-8
D: -
J: TRBJ1-5

DNA: TGTGCCAGCTCACCTCCTGTGGCCGATGAGCAGTTCTTC
CDR3: CASSPPVADEQFF
size: many
V: TRBV18
D: -
J: TRBJ2-1